These 21 T cell receptor beta chains share one sample of origin, sequenced in a study of sequential checkpoint blockade in melanoma. Treatment of the sample: randomized to nivolumab then ipilimumab (arm A) or the reverse (arm B). Clones were read by immunoSEQ multiplex PCR, and TCRdb kept only the in-frame ones, dropping some. The sample carries 34,000 or so clones, more than 70% recorded once. This specimen was CD8+ T cells sorted from blood (inferred from file names), taken from a patient given nivolumab and ipilimumab in sequence. The receptors were gathered from a human donor with melanoma.

V is TRBV4-3 and J is TRBJ1-1, with D possibly being TRBD1 (6 bases). Trimming removed 0 bases at V and 1 base at J, with 15 bases between. Germline CDR1 LGHNA, CDR2 YSLEER. The CDR3 runs to 17 residues. DNA for the CDR3: TGCGCCAGCAGCCAAGATTCGTTAGGGGGGGAGAACACTGAAGCTTTCTTT. Encoded protein: CASSQDSLGGENTEAFF.

V and J are TRBV9 and TRBJ2-1, with TRBD1 as a possible D gene (5 bases). Germline lookup yields CDR1 SGDLS and CDR2 YYNGEE. Trimming removed 7 bases from V and 1 base from J, with 9 bases in between. There are 13 residues in the CDR3. Here the CDR3 reads CASSAGSYNEQFF. The CDR3, as DNA: TGTGCCAGCTCCGCAGGGTCCTACAATGAGCAGTTCTTC.

This chain links TRBV9 with TRBJ2-7, with D maybe TRBD1 (5 bases). The germline V and J ends were trimmed by 0 bases and 2 bases, with 15 bases remaining between them. Germline CDR1 is SGDLS and CDR2 is YYNGEE. The CDR3 totals 16 residues. The CDR3 is CASSVADNPSAYEQYF. The CDR3, as DNA: TGTGCCAGCAGCGTAGCGGACAACCCATCCGCCTACGAGCAGTACTTC.

The chain couples TRBV9 to TRBJ2-7, with TRBD2 matching over 7 bases. Per the germline V gene, CDR1 is SGDLS and CDR2 is YYNGEE. The CDR3 loop spans 16 amino acids. The junction had 6 bases not matched to a gene; V was cut back by 0 bases and J by 0 bases. Here the CDR3 reads CASSVGGGGSSYEQYF. CDR3 DNA sequence: TGTGCCAGCAGCGTAGGTGGTGGCGGGAGCTCCTACGAGCAGTACTTC.

V gene TRBV7-9 combines with J gene TRBJ2-7, with a tentative D call TRBD2 (6 bases). CDR3 length: 12 residues. V shed 5 bases and J shed 3 bases, with 8 bases lying between them. Germline assignment: CDR1 SEHNR and CDR2 FQNEAQ (reference sequence). CDR3 sequence: CASSTGGYEQYF. The CDR3 DNA is TGTGCCAGCAGCACCGGGGGCTACGAGCAGTACTTC. Using reference TRBV7-9 and TRBJ2-7 for the parts outside the CDR3, the full variable domain is DTGVSQNPRHKITKRGQNVTFRCDPISEHNRLYWYRQTLGQGPEFLTYFQNEAQLEKSRLLSDRFSAERPKGSFSTLEIQRTEQGDSAMYLCASSTGGYEQYFGPGTRLTVT.

The chain links TRBV28 to TRBJ2-2; tentative D call: TRBD2 (5 bases). From germline, CDR1 is MDHEN and CDR2 SYDVKM. Trimming cost V 4 bases and J 1 base, with 16 bases left between them. This CDR3 is built from 17 residues. The DNA of the CDR3 is TGTGCCAGCAGTTCCCCTATTTGGGAGATGAACACCGGGGAGCTGTTTTTT. The encoded protein is CASSSPIWEMNTGELFF.

CDR3 amino acids: CAWGPVTTRFNYGYTF. CDR3 bases: TGTGCCTGGGGGCCAGTGACAACACGGTTTAACTATGGCTACACCTTC. This chain joins TRBV30 and TRBJ1-2; no firm D call. CDR1 and CDR2 from the germline V gene are GTSNPN and SVGIG (reference sequence). The length of the CDR3 is 16 residues. V was shortened by 5 bases and J by 1 base, with 20 bases between the two germline ends.

The chain uses TRBV5-6 and TRBJ2-7; 8 bases agree with TRBD1. This CDR3 has 12 amino acids. Germline CDR1 reads SGHDT; CDR2 reads YYEEEE. With 4 bases clipped from V and 6 bases from J, the junction kept 3 bases outside the gene matches. CDR3: CASSPTGGEQYF. CDR3 sequence (DNA): TGTGCCAGCAGCCCCACAGGGGGCGAGCAGTACTTC.

The genes are TRBV28 and TRBJ2-7; 7 nucleotides match TRBD2. The CDR3 totals 14 residues. The V gene end was trimmed by 3 bases and the J gene end by 4 bases; junction bases not matched to a gene: 6. Germline CDR1 MDHEN, CDR2 SYDVKM. The CDR3 region is CASSLSGGRYEQYF. CDR3 sequence (DNA): TGTGCCAGCAGTTTGTCGGGGGGTAGGTACGAGCAGTACTTC.

V and J are TRBV5-6 and TRBJ2-5, with TRBD2 as a possible D gene (6 bases). Per the germline V gene, CDR1 is SGHDT and CDR2 is YYEEEE. CDR3 length equals 13 residues. V was trimmed by 4 bases and J by 5 bases, leaving 12 bases between them. The CDR3 sequence is CASSVGGPETQYF. DNA of the CDR3: TGTGCCAGCAGCGTAGGAGGGCCGGAGACCCAGTACTTC. Full variable domain (missing parts from reference TRBV5-6 and TRBJ2-5): DAGVTQSPTHLIKTRGQQVTLRCSPKSGHDTVSWYQQALGQGPQFIFQYYEEEERQRGNFPDRFSGHQFPNYSSELNVNALLLGDSALYLCASSVGGPETQYFGPGTRLLVL.

V gene TRBV29-1 combines with J gene TRBJ2-7; D possibly corresponds to TRBD1 (5 bases). This CDR3 comprises 13 residues. Trimming took 3 bases from V and 3 from J, leaving 12 bases between them. Germline CDR1 reads SQVTM; CDR2 reads ANQGSEA. The CDR3 DNA sequence: TGCAGCGTTGAGGGCAGAACAGGCTACGAGCAGTACTTC. Residues: CSVEGRTGYEQYF.

This CDR3 is CASIGTSSYEQYF. Here the CDR3 DNA reads TGTGCCAGCATCGGGACTAGCAGCTACGAGCAGTACTTC. V is TRBV28 and J is TRBJ2-7, with 9 bases fitting TRBD2. V trimming: 7 bases; J trimming: 3 bases; junction bases outside the gene matches: 4. The germline CDR1 and CDR2 sequences are MDHEN and SYDVKM. CDR3 length: 13 residues.

J is TRBJ2-1 and V is TRBV6-5; unclear D gene. With 1 base removed from V and 8 bases from J, the gap between germline ends came to 9 bases. CDR1 is MNHEY, CDR2 SVGAGI, per germline. There are 13 residues in the CDR3. The CDR3 loop is CASSYLGAHEQFF. CDR3 nucleotides: TGTGCCAGCAGTTACTTGGGCGCACATGAGCAGTTCTTC.

The chain is built from TRBV4-3 and TRBJ2-7; TRBD2 matches at 11 bases. This CDR3 region has 15 residues. The germline V gene encodes CDR1 LGHNA and CDR2 YSLEER. V gave up 4 bases and J gave up 5 bases; unmatched junction bases: 7. The CDR3 coding sequence is TGCGCCAGCAGCCGGATAACTAGCGGGGGCAACGAGCAGTACTTC. As protein: CASSRITSGGNEQYF.

The J gene is TRBJ1-2, the V gene TRBV19, with 8 nucleotides matching TRBD1. The V segment lost 1 base and the J segment 4 bases; nucleotides outside the gene matches: 11. The CDR3 spans 17 residues. Germline V gene sequence: CDR1 LNHDA, CDR2 SQIVND (reference sequence). The DNA for the CDR3 is TGTGCCAGTAGTATAGGGCAGGGGGCTATGTGGCGCTATGGCTACACCTTC. Translated, it gives CASSIGQGAMWRYGYTF.

J is TRBJ2-5 and V is TRBV6-5; 7 nucleotides line up with TRBD1. TRBJ2-7 matches the DNA end more closely, so the J call is doubtful. CDR1 is MNHEY, CDR2 SVGAGI, per germline. The CDR3 runs to 14 residues. Here the CDR3 DNA reads TGTGCCAGCAGTCTGGGACAGTCGGCCTACGAGCAGTACTTC. It specifies CASSLGQSAYEQYF.

The chain recombines TRBV27 with TRBJ1-6; 7 bases fit TRBD1. The germline CDR1 and CDR2 sequences are MNHEY and SMNVEV (reference sequence). The V gene end was trimmed by 4 bases and the J gene end by 18 bases; junction bases not matched to a gene: 6. This CDR3 has 11 residues. CDR3 loop: CASSSQGGGHF. CDR3 coding DNA: TGTGCCAGCAGTTCCCAAGGGGGCGGCCACTTT.

This chain connects TRBV6-5 to TRBJ2-1, with TRBD1 matching 11 bases. CDR1 is MNHEY, CDR2 SVGAGI, per germline. The CDR3 consists of 15 residues. The V gene end was trimmed by 2 bases and the J gene end by 9 bases; junction bases not matched to a gene: 6. The CDR3 DNA reads as TGTGCCAGCAGTTACCCGGACAGGGGGCCAGGTGAGCAGTTCTTC. Amino acids: CASSYPDRGPGEQFF.

The chain uses TRBV19 and TRBJ2-1; the match to TRBD1 covers 10 bases. Germline CDR1 LNHDA, CDR2 SQIVND (reference sequence). CDR3 length: 16 amino acids. J lost 12 bases, V lost 1 base, and 12 bases had no gene match. This CDR3 reads CASSIVPGQGGSVQFF. CDR3 in DNA: TGTGCCAGTAGTATAGTCCCCGGACAGGGGGGTAGTGTGCAGTTCTTC. Filled out from reference TRBV19 and TRBJ2-1, the complete variable domain reads DGGITQSPKYLFRKEGQNVTLSCEQNLNHDAMYWYRQDPGQGLRLIYYSQIVNDFQKGDIAEGYSVSREKKESFPLTVTSAQKNPTAFYLCASSIVPGQGGSVQFFGPGTRLTVL.

The chain employs TRBV6-4 and TRBJ2-5; tentative D call: TRBD2 (8 bases). The J call may not be correct, given that the DNA end is closer to TRBJ2-7. This CDR3 contains 19 residues. Germline V gives CDR1 MRHNA, CDR2 SNTAGT. The CDR3 sequence: CASTGRKGAHSGDSYEQYF. In DNA form, the CDR3 reads TGTGCCAGCACTGGGCGAAAGGGGGCCCATAGCGGGGACTCCTACGAGCAGTACTTC.

This clone was observed once. For the CDR3, the DNA is TGTGCCAGCAGCTTGGCCCGGGACTCCTACGCAGATACGCAGTATTTT. This translates into CASSLARDSYADTQYF. J is TRBJ2-3 and V is TRBV5-8; TRBD2 might be the D (6 bases). V was trimmed by 0 bases and J by 4 bases, leaving 15 bases between them. CDR3 length equals 16 residues. Germline lookup yields CDR1 SGHTS and CDR2 YDEGEE.